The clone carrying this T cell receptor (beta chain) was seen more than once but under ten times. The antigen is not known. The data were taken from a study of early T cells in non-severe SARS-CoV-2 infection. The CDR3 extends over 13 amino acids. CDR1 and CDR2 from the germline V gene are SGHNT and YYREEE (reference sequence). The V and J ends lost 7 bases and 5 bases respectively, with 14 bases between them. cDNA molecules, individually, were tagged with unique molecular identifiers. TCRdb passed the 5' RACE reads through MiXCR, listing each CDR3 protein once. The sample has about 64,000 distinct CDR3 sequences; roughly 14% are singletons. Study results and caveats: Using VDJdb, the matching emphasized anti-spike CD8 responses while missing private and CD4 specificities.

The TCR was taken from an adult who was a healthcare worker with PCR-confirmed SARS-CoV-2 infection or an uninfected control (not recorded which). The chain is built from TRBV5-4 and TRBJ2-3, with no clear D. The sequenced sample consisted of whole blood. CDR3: CASQVWGIDTQYF. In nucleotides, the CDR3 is TGTGCCAGCCAGGTCTGGGGAATAGATACGCAGTATTTT.